The source of this T cell receptor (beta chain) is a study of blood T cell repertoires in COVID-19. CDR3 size: 12 residues. V lost 4 bases, J lost 7 bases, and 11 bases lay in between. CDR1 LNHNV and CDR2 YYDKDF come from the germline V gene (reference sequence). This clone was counted between two and nine times. The assay was immunoSEQ multiplex PCR, and TCRdb's table has in-frame clones only and misses some. The table has 100,000 or so clones, roughly four fifths seen once. Material for sequencing was peripheral blood. This chain uses TRBV15 with TRBJ2-7, with a weak D call TRBD1 (6 bases). This clonotype was sampled from a middle-aged man with active or convalescent COVID-19. CDR3 sequence: CATSTQGWEQYF. The CDR3 nucleotides are TGTGCCACCAGCACACAGGGCTGGGAGCAGTACTTC.